These T cell receptor beta chains were read from a single sample in a study of chemoradiotherapy in HPV16-positive cancers. Sequencing used immunoSEQ multiplex PCR; TCRdb keeps in-frame clones, though not all of them. Found here are roughly 8,800 clones, roughly 70% of them singletons; the top ten hold 10%. Sequenced here: tumor tissue, sampled from a patient who underwent chemoradiotherapy. All receptors derive from a human donor with HPV-associated anogenital cancer. Both conserved end residues are part of each CDR3. D genes are given only for firm matches. Only some rows state a clone size, as once, few, many or a class for expanded clones.

>.|TRBV2|.|TRBJ2-1|13
TGTGCCAGCAGTGCGGCAGAACACAATGAGCAGTTCTTC
CASSAAEHNEQFF
>.|TRBV10-2|.|TRBJ1-2|13
TGCGCCAGCAGTGTAGCAGGGGACTATGGCTACACCTTC
CASSVAGDYGYTF
>few|TRBV5-1|TRBD2|TRBJ2-1|17
TGCGCCAGCAGCTTGAGTCCAGCGGGAGGCCCTTACAATGAGCAGTTCTTC
CASSLSPAGGPYNEQFF
>.|TRBV19|.|TRBJ2-1|15
TGTGCCAGTAGTATAGCAGCGGTTTCCTACAATGAGCAGTTCTTC
CASSIAAVSYNEQFF
>.|TRBV5-1|.|TRBJ2-7|14
TGCGCCAGCGAAAAAGACGGTAGCTCCTACGAGCAGTACTTC
CASEKDGSSYEQYF
>once|TRBV11-2|TRBD2|TRBJ2-3|15
TGTGCCAGCAGCTTACCCGGGGGGGCCATAGATACGCAGTATTTT
CASSLPGGAIDTQYF
>.|TRBV5-6|.|TRBJ1-1|12
TGTGCCAGCAGCTCCGGACAGCGTGAAGCTTTCTTT
CASSSGQREAFF
>few|TRBV28|.|TRBJ2-1|15
TGTGCCAGCAGTTTGGACGGGAGCTCCTACAATGAGCAGTTCTTC
CASSLDGSSYNEQFF
>.|TRBV5-5|TRBD1|TRBJ1-1|12
TGTGCCAGCAGCTCGACCGGGACAGGGGCTTTCTTT
CASSSTGTGAFF
>.|TRBV7-2|.|TRBJ2-5|16
TGTGCCAGCAGCTTTAAGATGAGGGAATGGGGGGAGACCCAGTACTTC
CASSFKMREWGETQYF